These T cell receptor beta chains were read from a single sample in a study of T cells expressing NK-cell markers. Reanalyzing the 5' RACE reads, TCRdb keeps one entry per CDR3 protein, without DNA. With 150,000 or so distinct CDR3 sequences in the sample, the ten largest clones hold approximately 18%. The sample comprised blood T cells: a sorted CD56 or NKG2C T cell subset, CD4+ or CD8+ T cells, or bulk PBMC T cells (not recorded which). The receptors were sampled from a woman aged 18-70 years in good health. The CDR3 runs from the conserved cysteine through the conserved F or W. Each record gives: J gene, V gene, CDR3 length, CDR3 protein.

TRBJ1-2 | TRBV28 | 13 | CASSFGQFYGYTF
TRBJ1-6 | TRBV20-1 | 17 | CSARDYRQGSWGSPLHF
TRBJ1-1 | TRBV2 | 12 | CASSASGREAFF
TRBJ2-5 | TRBV18 | 14 | CASSPPGAEETQYF
TRBJ2-1 | TRBV20-1 | 15 | CSARTYSGISDEQFF
TRBJ2-3 | TRBV15 | 15 | CATSPRRGLGDTQYF
TRBJ2-3 | TRBV6-1 | 15 | CASSTRTGRADTQYF
TRBJ2-5 | TRBV3-1 | 12 | CASSSEGETQYF
TRBJ2-7 | TRBV20-1 | 16 | CSASVRDRVSSYEQYF
TRBJ1-2 | TRBV3-1 | 15 | CASSQGNKPSYGYTF
TRBJ1-2 | TRBV10-3 | 12 | CAIAGSYYGYTF
TRBJ2-6 | TRBV20-1 | 18 | CSAIPTGSTLSGANVLTF
TRBJ2-2 | TRBV12-3/TRBV12-4 | 14 | CASSFFGNTGELFF
TRBJ1-2 | TRBV6-5 | 14 | CASSYSFLVGGYTF
TRBJ2-7 | TRBV2 | 15 | CASSEGQASSYEQYF
TRBJ2-2 | TRBV2 | 14 | CASSGRLITGELFF
TRBJ1-5 | TRBV7-7 | 13 | CASCPYGNQPQHF
TRBJ2-7 | TRBV14 | 14 | CASSPMQFSYEQYF
TRBJ1-4 | TRBV11-2 | 17 | CASSLHLVDRGNEKLFF
TRBJ1-5 | TRBV7-9 | 15 | CASSLGGRRGQPQHF
TRBJ1-3 | TRBV25-1 | 15 | CASSDTQRAGNTIYF
TRBJ2-1 | TRBV24-1 | 15 | CATGPLAGGYNEQFF
TRBJ2-3 | TRBV10-3 | 15 | CAIRDGGAGADTQYF
TRBJ2-7 | TRBV30 | 12 | CAWKRDSYEQYF
TRBJ2-3 | TRBV2 | 15 | CASRVAPRGTDTQYF
TRBJ2-1 | TRBV7-2 | 14 | CASRSGTAYNEQFF
TRBJ1-2 | TRBV7-9 | 14 | CASSSQGGGYGYTF
TRBJ1-5 | TRBV9 | 13 | CASSPRPYQPQHF
TRBJ2-1 | TRBV10-3 | 12 | CAISEGNNEQFF
TRBJ2-1 | TRBV4-1 | 17 | CASSRSPGLASYNEQFF
TRBJ1-5 | TRBV7-3 | 13 | CASSPQGGKPQHF
TRBJ2-1 | TRBV20-1 | 14 | CSARKSRLGHEQFF
TRBJ2-7 | TRBV3-1 | 14 | CASKTGPSSYEQYF
TRBJ2-3 | TRBV28 | 15 | CASSIAGGGGDTQYF
TRBJ2-2 | TRBV4-1 | 16 | CASSHDPGHPTGELFF
TRBJ2-1 | TRBV20-1 | 17 | CSARAARIYSSYNEQFF
TRBJ1-2 | TRBV12-3/TRBV12-4 | 17 | CASSTTGTATTNYGYTF
TRBJ2-2 | TRBV12-3/TRBV12-4 | 13 | CASSTRDTGELFF
TRBJ1-1 | TRBV20-1 | 12 | CSARTPGTASFF
TRBJ2-1 | TRBV20-1 | 15 | CSARGGGPAYNEQFF